The text below deals with one T cell receptor (beta chain). Authors' methods: Counts of nucleated cells, estimated from reference gene primer amplification, were obtained. Profiled with immunoSEQ multiplex PCR; TCRdb holds only in-frame clones, not every one. V, J and clone size are those of that table, while D and trimming were read from the DNA. The sample contains 40,000 to 50,000 clones, around 85% of which appear only once. V shed 0 bases and J shed 1 base, with 7 bases lying between them. The CDR3 consists of 15 residues. The germline CDR1 and CDR2 sequences are MNHEY and SVGAGI. The sample belongs to a study of blood T cell repertoires in COVID-19. About the research overall: Both acute and convalescent COVID-19 samples were obtained from the United States, Italy and Spain. In each case, the material was cDNA or gDNA derived from T cells, B-cell-depleted T cells, or PBMCs.

The chain carries TRBV6-5 and TRBJ1-5; D gene uncertain. The sequence was obtained from a human donor in a cohort sampled during active COVID-19. The sample consisted of peripheral blood. The CDR3 nucleotides are TGTGCCAGCAGTTACTCGATACGGAGCAATCAGCCCCAGCATTTT. Protein sequence: CASSYSIRSNQPQHF.